This TCR beta chain emerged from a study of blood T cell repertoires in COVID-19. The germline gives CDR1 SGHRS, CDR2 YFSETQ. Trimming removed 0 bases from V and 7 bases from J, with 13 bases in between. This CDR3 has 15 residues. Cohorts were based on clinical histories the participants reported. Source study methods: Estimated nucleated cell counts came from reference gene primer amplification. The protocol was immunoSEQ multiplex PCR, while the TCRdb copy is restricted to in-frame clones and leaves out a portion. D and trimming come from the DNA, and the V and J calls and clone size come from that table. Of about 190,000 clones in the sample, roughly 84% were seen once.

V and J are TRBV5-1 and TRBJ2-2; D possibly corresponds to TRBD2 (5 bases). The sequence derives from a woman in her twenties or thirties who had recovered from COVID-19. Input material: PBMCs or T cells enriched from blood (not recorded which). CDR3 in DNA: TGCGCCAGCAGCTTGGCCGGGAACGGGGACGGGGAGCTGTTTTTT. Translating it yields CASSLAGNGDGELFF.